The clone carrying this T cell receptor (beta chain) appeared many times. With V trimmed by 6 bases and J by 3 bases, 7 bases remained unmatched. The CDR3 has 14 amino acids. The germline gives CDR1 ENHRY, CDR2 SYGVKD. TCRdb redid the calling of the RT-PCR reads with MiXCR, one entry per CDR3 protein. The sample shows more than 600,000 distinct CDR3 sequences, 13% to 15% of them seen only once. The TCR originated in a female donor in good health, serving as a healthy control. Sequencing was done on a sample of memory CD4+ T cells from blood. The chain carries TRBV10-3 and TRBJ1-1, with 7 bases aligning to TRBD1. CDR3 loop: CAIRQGSQDTEAFF. The DNA for the CDR3 is TGTGCCATCAGACAGGGGAGTCAGGACACTGAAGCTTTCTTT.